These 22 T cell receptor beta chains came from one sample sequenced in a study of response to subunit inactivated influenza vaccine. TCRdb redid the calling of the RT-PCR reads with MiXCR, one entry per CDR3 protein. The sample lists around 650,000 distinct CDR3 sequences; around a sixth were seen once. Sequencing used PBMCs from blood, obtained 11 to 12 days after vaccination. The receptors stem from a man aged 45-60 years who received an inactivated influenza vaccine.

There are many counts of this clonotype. The CDR3 is CASSQNRQGRSAFF. The CDR3 region has the DNA TGTGCCAGCAGCCAAAACCGGCAGGGCAGATCAGCTTTCTTT. The chain recombines TRBV3-1 with TRBJ1-1; possibly TRBD1 for D (5 bases). This CDR3 has 14 residues. V was cut by 2 bases and J by 10 bases, with 17 bases left in between. Germline CDR1 and CDR2: LGHDT and YNNKEL (reference sequence). Using reference TRBV3-1 and TRBJ1-1 for the parts outside the CDR3, the full variable domain is DTAVSQTPKYLVTQMGNDKSIKCEQNLGHDTMYWYKQDSKKFLKIMFSYNNKELIINETVPNRFSPKSPDKAHLNLHINSLELGDSAVYFCASSQNRQGRSAFFGQGTRLTVV.

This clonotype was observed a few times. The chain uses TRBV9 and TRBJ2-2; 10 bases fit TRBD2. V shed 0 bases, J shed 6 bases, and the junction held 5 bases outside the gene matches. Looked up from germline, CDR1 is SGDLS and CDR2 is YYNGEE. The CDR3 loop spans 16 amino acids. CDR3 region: CASSVALAGVSGELFF. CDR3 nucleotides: TGTGCCAGCAGCGTAGCGCTAGCGGGAGTGTCCGGGGAGCTGTTTTTT.

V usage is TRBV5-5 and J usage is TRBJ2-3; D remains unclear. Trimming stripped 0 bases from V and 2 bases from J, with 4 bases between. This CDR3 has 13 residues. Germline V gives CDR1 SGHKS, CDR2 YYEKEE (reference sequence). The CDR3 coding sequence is TGTGCCAGCAGCTTGGAGTACACAGATACGCAGTATTTT. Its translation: CASSLEYTDTQYF.

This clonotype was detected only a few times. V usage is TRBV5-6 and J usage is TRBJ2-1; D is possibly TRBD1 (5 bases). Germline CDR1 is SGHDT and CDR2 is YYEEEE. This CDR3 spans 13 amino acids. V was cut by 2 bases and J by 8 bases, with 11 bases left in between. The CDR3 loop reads CASSFARGDEQFF. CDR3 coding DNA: TGTGCCAGCAGCTTCGCTAGGGGCGATGAGCAGTTCTTC.

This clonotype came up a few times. CDR3 loop: CASSLGDRGPVEKLFF. CDR3 sequence (DNA): TGTGCCAGCAGCTTAGGGGACAGGGGGCCGGTAGAAAAACTGTTTTTT. This rearrangement joins TRBV7-9 to TRBJ1-4; 12 positions agree with TRBD1. The V gene's germline CDR1 is SEHNR and CDR2 FQNEAQ (reference sequence). Unmatched junction bases numbered 5, after V lost 1 base and J lost 8 bases. There are 16 residues in the CDR3. Filled out from reference TRBV7-9 and TRBJ1-4, the complete variable domain reads DTGVSQNPRHKITKRGQNVTFRCDPISEHNRLYWYRQTLGQGPEFLTYFQNEAQLEKSRLLSDRFSAERPKGSFSTLEIQRTEQGDSAMYLCASSLGDRGPVEKLFFGSGTQLSVL.

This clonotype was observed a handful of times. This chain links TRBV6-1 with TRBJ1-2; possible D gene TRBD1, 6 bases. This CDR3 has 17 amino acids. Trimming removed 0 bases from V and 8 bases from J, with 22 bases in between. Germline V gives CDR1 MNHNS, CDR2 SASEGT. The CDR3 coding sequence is TGTGCCAGCAGTGAAGCGCTTAGACCCACCTTTGGGGGCGGCTACACCTTC. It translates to CASSEALRPTFGGGYTF.

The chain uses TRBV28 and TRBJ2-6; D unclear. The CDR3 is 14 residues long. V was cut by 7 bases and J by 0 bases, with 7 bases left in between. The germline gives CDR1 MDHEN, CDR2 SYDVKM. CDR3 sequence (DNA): TGTGCCAGCACCTTGACCTCTGGGGCCAACGTCCTGACTTTC. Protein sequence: CASTLTSGANVLTF.

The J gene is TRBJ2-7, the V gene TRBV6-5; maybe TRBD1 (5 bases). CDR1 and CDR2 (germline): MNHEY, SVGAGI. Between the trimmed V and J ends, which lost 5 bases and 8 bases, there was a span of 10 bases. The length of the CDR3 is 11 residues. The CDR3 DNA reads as TGTGCCAGCAGTGCACAGGACAAGCAGTACTTC. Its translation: CASSAQDKQYF.

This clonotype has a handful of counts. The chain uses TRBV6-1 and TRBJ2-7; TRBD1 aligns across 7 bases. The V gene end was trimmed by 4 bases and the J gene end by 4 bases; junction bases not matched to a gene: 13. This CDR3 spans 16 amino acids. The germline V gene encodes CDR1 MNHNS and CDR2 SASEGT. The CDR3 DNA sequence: TGTGCCAGCAGTGCCGCGGCTACAGGGGCCAAATACGAGCAGTACTTC. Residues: CASSAAATGAKYEQYF.

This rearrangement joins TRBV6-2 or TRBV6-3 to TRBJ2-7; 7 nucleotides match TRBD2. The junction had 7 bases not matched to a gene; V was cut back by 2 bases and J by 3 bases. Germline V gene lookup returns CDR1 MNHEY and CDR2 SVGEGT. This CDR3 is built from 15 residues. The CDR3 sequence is CASSYAGGSIYEQYF. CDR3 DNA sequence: TGTGCCAGCAGTTACGCCGGCGGGAGCATCTACGAGCAGTACTTC.

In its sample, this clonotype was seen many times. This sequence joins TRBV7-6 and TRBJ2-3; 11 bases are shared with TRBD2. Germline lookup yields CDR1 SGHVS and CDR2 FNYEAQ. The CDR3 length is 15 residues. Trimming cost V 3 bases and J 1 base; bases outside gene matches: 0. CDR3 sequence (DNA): TGTGCCAGCAGCTTGGGACTAGCGGGCACAGATACGCAGTATTTT. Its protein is CASSLGLAGTDTQYF.

For the CDR3, the DNA is TGTGCCAGCAGCGAACGGACTAGCGCCCAGGAGACCCAGTACTTC. Translated, it gives CASSERTSAQETQYF. V usage is TRBV7-2 and J usage is TRBJ2-5; TRBD2 matches at 9 bases. V gave up 5 bases and J gave up 5 bases; unmatched junction bases: 9. Germline CDR1 SGHTA, CDR2 FQGNSA. The CDR3 contains 15 residues.

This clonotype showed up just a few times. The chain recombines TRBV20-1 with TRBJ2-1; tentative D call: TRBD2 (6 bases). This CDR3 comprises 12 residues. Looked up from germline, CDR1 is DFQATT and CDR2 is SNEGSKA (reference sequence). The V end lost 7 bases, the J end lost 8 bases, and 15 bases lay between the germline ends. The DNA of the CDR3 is TGCAGTGGGGGGAGGAGAGGAGATGAGCAGTTCTTC. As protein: CSGGRRGDEQFF.

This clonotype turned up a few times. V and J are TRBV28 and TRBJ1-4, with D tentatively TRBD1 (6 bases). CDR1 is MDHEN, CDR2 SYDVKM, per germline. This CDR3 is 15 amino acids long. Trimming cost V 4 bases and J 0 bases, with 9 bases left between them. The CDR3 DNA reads TGTGCCAGCAGTTCTAGGGGGGCAACTAATGAAAAACTGTTTTTT. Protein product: CASSSRGATNEKLFF.

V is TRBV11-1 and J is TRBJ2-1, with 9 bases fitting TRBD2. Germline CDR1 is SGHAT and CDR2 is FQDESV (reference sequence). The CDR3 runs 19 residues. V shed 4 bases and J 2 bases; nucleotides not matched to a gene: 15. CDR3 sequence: CASSYRPGLAETTYNEQFF. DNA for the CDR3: TGTGCCAGCAGCTACCGACCGGGACTAGCTGAAACCACCTACAATGAGCAGTTCTTC.

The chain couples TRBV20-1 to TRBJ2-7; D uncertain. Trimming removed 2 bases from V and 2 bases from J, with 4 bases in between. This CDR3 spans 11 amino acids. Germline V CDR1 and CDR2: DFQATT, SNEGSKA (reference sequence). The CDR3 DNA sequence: TGCAGTGCTAGACTGGCCTACGAGCAGTACTTC. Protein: CSARLAYEQYF.

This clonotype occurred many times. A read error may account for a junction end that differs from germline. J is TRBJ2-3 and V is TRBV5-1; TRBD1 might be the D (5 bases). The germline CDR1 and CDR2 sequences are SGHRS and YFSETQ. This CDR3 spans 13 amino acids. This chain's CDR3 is CASSLGAADTQYF. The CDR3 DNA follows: TGTGCCAGCAGCTTAGGGGCGGCAGATACGCAGTATTTT.

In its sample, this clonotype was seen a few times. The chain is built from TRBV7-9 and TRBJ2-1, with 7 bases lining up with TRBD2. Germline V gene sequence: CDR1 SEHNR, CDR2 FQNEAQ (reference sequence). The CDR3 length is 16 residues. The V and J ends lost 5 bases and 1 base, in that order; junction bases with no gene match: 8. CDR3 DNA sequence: TGTGCCAGCAGCCAACTAGCGCCCAGATCCTACAATGAGCAGTTCTTC. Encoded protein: CASSQLAPRSYNEQFF.

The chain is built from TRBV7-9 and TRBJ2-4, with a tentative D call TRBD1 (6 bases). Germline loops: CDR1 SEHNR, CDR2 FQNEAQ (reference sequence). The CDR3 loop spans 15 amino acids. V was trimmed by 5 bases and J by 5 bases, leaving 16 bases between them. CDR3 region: CASSPTSAGENIQYF. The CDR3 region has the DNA TGTGCCAGCAGCCCAACCTCGGCAGGGGAAAACATTCAGTACTTC.

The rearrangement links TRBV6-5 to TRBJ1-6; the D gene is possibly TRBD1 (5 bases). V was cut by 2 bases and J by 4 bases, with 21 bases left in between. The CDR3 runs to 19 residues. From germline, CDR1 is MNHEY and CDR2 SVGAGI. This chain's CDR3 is CASSYTHSSGHGYNSPLHF. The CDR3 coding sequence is TGTGCCAGCAGTTACACTCACAGCTCAGGGCACGGGTATAATTCACCCCTCCACTTT.

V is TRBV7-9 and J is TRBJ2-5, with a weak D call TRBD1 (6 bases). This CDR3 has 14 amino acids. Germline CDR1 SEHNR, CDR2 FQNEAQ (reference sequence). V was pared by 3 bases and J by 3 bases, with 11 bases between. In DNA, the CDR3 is TGTGCCAGCAGCTTTGGACAGACGAAAGAGACCCAGTACTTC. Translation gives CASSFGQTKETQYF.

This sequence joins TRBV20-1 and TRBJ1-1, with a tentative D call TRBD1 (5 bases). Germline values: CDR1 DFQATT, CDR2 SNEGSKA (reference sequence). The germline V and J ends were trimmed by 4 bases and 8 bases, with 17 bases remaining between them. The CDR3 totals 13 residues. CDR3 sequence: CSAISTAVLEAFF. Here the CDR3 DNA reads TGCAGTGCTATTTCGACAGCAGTCTTAGAAGCTTTCTTT.